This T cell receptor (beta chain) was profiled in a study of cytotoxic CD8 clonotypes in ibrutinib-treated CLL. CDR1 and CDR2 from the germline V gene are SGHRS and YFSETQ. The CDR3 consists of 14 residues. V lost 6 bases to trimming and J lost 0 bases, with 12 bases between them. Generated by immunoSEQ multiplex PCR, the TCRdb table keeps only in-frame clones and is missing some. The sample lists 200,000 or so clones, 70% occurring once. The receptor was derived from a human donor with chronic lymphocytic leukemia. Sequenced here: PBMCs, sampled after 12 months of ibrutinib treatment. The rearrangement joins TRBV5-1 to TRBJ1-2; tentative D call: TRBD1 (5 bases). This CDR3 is CASTSREANYGYTF. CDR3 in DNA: TGCGCCAGCACAAGCAGGGAGGCTAACTATGGCTACACCTTC. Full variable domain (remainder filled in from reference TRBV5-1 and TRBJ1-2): KAGVTQTPRYLIKTRGQQVTLSCSPISGHRSVSWYQQTPGQGLQFLFEYFSETQRNKGNFPGRFSGRQFSNSRSEMNVSTLELGDSALYLCASTSREANYGYTFGSGTRLTVV.